The entry below describes one T cell receptor beta chain. Germline V gene lookup returns CDR1 LNHDA and CDR2 SQIVND (reference sequence). Trimming at V came to 2 bases and at J to 14 bases, leaving 7 bases not matched to a gene. The CDR3 has 13 amino acids. This record belongs to a study of shared clonotypes between healthy human individuals. Several immunoSEQ 96-well plates shared each subset's DNA, each plate a replicate. Unsorted PBMC replicate PCRs drew on roughly 320 ng DNA, representing some 32,000 T cell genomes. Libraries were prepared by immunoSEQ multiplex PCR; TCRdb keeps only in-frame clonotypes and omits some of them. The data contain about half a million clones, roughly 77% of them seen just once; the ten biggest clones take up roughly 13%. Each sample came from a Caucasian adult donor living in Nashville, Tennessee.

Sequenced input: PBMCs. This chain links TRBV19 with TRBJ2-1, with 9 nucleotides matching TRBD2. The clonotype comes from a woman aged 35 to 49 in good health. Some clones in this sample may be carry-over from other donors' samples. CDR3 DNA: TGTGCCAGTAGTATAACGGGACTAGCCCAGAAGTTCTTC. Translation: CASSITGLAQKFF.